This T cell receptor beta chain was observed in a study of shared clonotypes between healthy human individuals. Here immunoSEQ multiplex PCR was the method, and the copy in TCRdb shows in-frame clones only, minus some. This table has about 1 million clones, roughly 80% appearing once. Note on this clone: The sample holds other DNA sequences that translate to the same CDR3.

Per germline, CDR1 MNHEY and CDR2 SVGAGI. Trimming removed 8 bases from V and 4 bases from J, with 15 bases in between. This CDR3 has 14 amino acids. Input material: memory CD4+ T cells sorted from blood. Indicated subset: CD45RA-negative fraction. The chain carries TRBV6-5 and TRBJ2-1, with D perhaps TRBD1 or TRBD2 (6 bases each). This receptor was obtained from a man in his late teens or twenties in good health. The CDR3 region is CASGPGGPYNEQFF. The CDR3 DNA reads as TGTGCCAGCGGCCCCGGGGGCCCTTACAATGAGCAGTTCTTC.